These 29 T cell receptor beta chains were sequenced from one sample in a study of cytomegalovirus exposure and HLA in healthy donors. The PCR contained 60 Vbeta and 13 Jbeta primers. The assay was immunoSEQ multiplex PCR, and TCRdb's table has in-frame clones only and misses some. This sample carries some 240,000 clones, 80% to 95% of them seen once, and the ten largest clones take about 1.7%. The sequencing input was PBMCs. The source of these receptors is a girl aged 2 to 10 in good health and CMV-seronegative.

The chain has TRBV13 and TRBJ2-7, with D possibly matching TRBD1 (5 bases). Germline V lookup: CDR1 PRHDT, CDR2 FYEKMQ (reference sequence). The CDR3 totals 16 residues. Deletions cut 1 base from V and 0 bases from J, with 13 bases between. The CDR3 reads CASSLASGASSYEQYF. The CDR3 DNA reads TGTGCCAGCAGCTTAGCGTCTGGGGCCTCCTCCTACGAGCAGTACTTC.

The gene calls are TRBV6-5 and TRBJ1-5, with 8 bases that match TRBD1. Germline V gene data show CDR1 as MNHEY and CDR2 as SVGAGI. The trim removed 5 bases at V and 9 bases at J, leaving 12 bases unmatched. This CDR3 has 15 amino acids. The CDR3 nucleotides read TGTGCCAGCAGTGGCTCCGGGACAGGTCAATGGCCCCAGCATTTT. It codes for CASSGSGTGQWPQHF.

This chain links TRBV5-1 with TRBJ2-1, with 7 bases aligning to TRBD1. CDR3 length: 16 residues. V dropped 0 bases and J dropped 0; count of bases not matched to a gene: 3. The V gene's germline CDR1 is SGHRS and CDR2 YFSETQ. DNA of the CDR3: TGCGCCAGCAGCTTGGGATGGGACAGCTCCTACAATGAGCAGTTCTTC. Protein: CASSLGWDSSYNEQFF. The full variable domain, its missing parts supplied by reference TRBV5-1 and TRBJ2-1, is KAGVTQTPRYLIKTRGQQVTLSCSPISGHRSVSWYQQTPGQGLQFLFEYFSETQRNKGNFPGRFSGRQFSNSRSEMNVSTLELGDSALYLCASSLGWDSSYNEQFFGPGTRLTVL.

The chain joins TRBV29-1 to TRBJ1-2; TRBD1 is a possible D gene (6 bases). The germline V gene encodes CDR1 SQVTM and CDR2 ANQGSEA. This CDR3 has 12 amino acids. Trimming took 2 bases from V and 7 from J, leaving 11 bases between them. CDR3 coding DNA: TGCAGCGTTGAAAGGGGGAAGGGTGGCTACACCTTC. It codes for CSVERGKGGYTF.

This rearrangement joins TRBV18 to TRBJ1-2; 9 nucleotides align to TRBD1. This CDR3 is 14 amino acids long. Trimming cost V 6 bases and J 4 bases; bases outside gene matches: 6. The germline V gene encodes CDR1 KGHSH and CDR2 LQKENI. CDR3 in DNA: TGTGCCAGCTCCCAGGACAGGGGAGGCTATGGCTACACCTTC. Translating gives CASSQDRGGYGYTF.

The chain has TRBV6-5 and TRBJ1-5, with unresolved D. With 2 bases removed from V and 0 bases from J, the gap between germline ends came to 8 bases. Looked up from germline, CDR1 is MNHEY and CDR2 is SVGAGI. The CDR3 runs 15 residues. The CDR3 region is CASSYDIYSNQPQHF. CDR3 nucleotide sequence: TGTGCCAGCAGTTACGACATCTATAGCAATCAGCCCCAGCATTTT.

The chain's CDR3 is CASSRDRNQPQHF. Here the CDR3 DNA reads TGTGCCAGCAGTCGGGACAGAAATCAGCCCCAGCATTTT. This sequence joins TRBV6-6 and TRBJ1-5; 7 bases match TRBD1. Germline loops: CDR1 MNHNY, CDR2 SVGAGI (reference sequence). The J segment lost 4 bases and the V segment lost 5 bases, leaving 2 bases of the junction unmatched. The CDR3 sequence is 13 residues long.

This sequence joins TRBV19 and TRBJ2-2, with D unclear. Looked up from germline, CDR1 is LNHDA and CDR2 is SQIVND (reference sequence). The CDR3 covers 12 residues. The V end was cut by 10 bases, the J end by 0 bases, with 6 bases between. The DNA of the CDR3 is TGTGCCATTCACACGAACACCGGGGAGCTGTTTTTT. This encodes CAIHTNTGELFF. The whole variable domain, remainder taken from reference TRBV19 and TRBJ2-2, is DGGITQSPKYLFRKEGQNVTLSCEQNLNHDAMYWYRQDPGQGLRLIYYSQIVNDFQKGDIAEGYSVSREKKESFPLTVTSAQKNPTAFYLCAIHTNTGELFFGEGSRLTVL.

V gene TRBV6-1 combines with J gene TRBJ2-7; D may be TRBD1 (5 bases). The CDR3 extends over 13 amino acids. From germline, CDR1 is MNHNS and CDR2 SASEGT. The V end lost 0 bases, the J end lost 2 bases, and 5 bases lay between the germline ends. The CDR3 is CASSEADTYEQYF. The CDR3 bases are TGTGCCAGCAGTGAAGCGGACACCTACGAGCAGTACTTC.

The genes are TRBV4-1 and TRBJ2-7; 8 nucleotides line up with TRBD2. Germline assignment: CDR1 MGHRA and CDR2 YSYEKL. The V and J ends lost 3 bases and 6 bases, in that order; junction bases with no gene match: 10. This CDR3 is built from 15 residues. CDR3: CASSHPGLGVAEQYF. The CDR3, as DNA: TGCGCCAGCAGCCATCCGGGACTAGGGGTGGCCGAGCAGTACTTC.

The chain employs TRBV5-6 and TRBJ2-7; 8 bases align to TRBD1. Germline-derived CDR1 and CDR2 are SGHDT and YYEEEE. CDR3 length equals 16 residues. V dropped 3 bases and J dropped 7; count of bases not matched to a gene: 15. CDR3 amino acids: CASSSPTLRGHEEQYF. The CDR3 region has the DNA TGTGCCAGCAGCTCGCCTACCCTCAGGGGGCATGAGGAGCAGTACTTC.

The count of this clone is one. DNA of the CDR3: TGTGCCAGTAGTATGGGGCAGGAGGAAGCTTTCTTT. Translation gives CASSMGQEEAFF. This chain links TRBV19 with TRBJ1-1, with D tentatively TRBD1 (5 bases). Trimming removed 3 bases from V and 8 bases from J, with 10 bases in between. CDR1 is LNHDA and CDR2 is SQIVND in the germline V gene (reference sequence). This CDR3 has 12 residues.

The rearrangement links TRBV7-2 to TRBJ2-2; 12 bases match TRBD1. V lost 5 bases and J lost 4; bases outside the gene matches: 11. Germline V CDR1 and CDR2: SGHTA, FQGNSA. This CDR3 has 18 residues. The CDR3, as DNA: TGTGCCAGCAGCCTCAATCGGGGACAGGGGGCTGGCACCGGGGAGCTGTTTTTT. This gives the protein CASSLNRGQGAGTGELFF.

The chain joins TRBV5-1 to TRBJ1-1; 8 bases line up with TRBD1. In germline, CDR1 is SGHRS, CDR2 YFSETQ. The CDR3 sequence is 15 residues long. Trimming removed 4 bases from V and 4 bases from J; junction bases left unmatched: 9. The CDR3 nucleotides read TGCGCCAGCAGCCCGCAGACAGGGGCGGGCACTGAAGCTTTCTTT. Protein sequence: CASSPQTGAGTEAFF.

The chain links TRBV19 to TRBJ1-2; possible D gene TRBD1, 5 bases. This CDR3 has 13 residues. V was trimmed by 0 bases and J by 6 bases, leaving 8 bases between them. The germline V gene has CDR1 LNHDA and CDR2 SQIVND (reference sequence). Here the CDR3 DNA reads TGTGCCAGTAGTATAGACAGGGAAGATGGCTACACCTTC. Protein product: CASSIDREDGYTF.

V and J are TRBV4-1 and TRBJ1-2; D is unclear. CDR1 MGHRA and CDR2 YSYEKL come from the germline V gene. V lost 3 bases to trimming and J lost 4 bases, with 12 bases between them. This CDR3 has 14 residues. In nucleotides, the CDR3 is TGCGCCAGCAGCCAGGACGGGAACCTCTATGGCTACACCTTC. Its protein product is CASSQDGNLYGYTF.

The chain links TRBV25-1 to TRBJ1-4; D unclear. The CDR3 length is 12 residues. Deletions cut 9 bases from V and 2 bases from J, with 7 bases between. Germline CDR1 and CDR2: MGHDK and SYGVNS. The CDR3 region has the DNA TGTGCCAGTATTGTTACTAATGAAAAACTGTTTTTT. Encoded protein: CASIVTNEKLFF.

The chain is built from TRBV20-1 and TRBJ2-7; D is unresolved. The germline V gene has CDR1 DFQATT and CDR2 SNEGSKA (reference sequence). The CDR3 length is 10 residues. The V end lost 3 bases, the J end lost 4 bases, and 4 bases lay between the germline ends. Here the CDR3 DNA reads TGCAGTGCTAGCTATTACGAGCAGTACTTC. It translates to CSASYYEQYF.

The chain is built from TRBV18 and TRBJ2-2; possibly TRBD2 for D (6 bases). The germline V gene has CDR1 KGHSH and CDR2 LQKENI. Trimming cost V 3 bases and J 4 bases, with 9 bases left between them. CDR3 length: 14 amino acids. The CDR3 DNA follows: TGTGCCAGCTCACCCGCTAGCGTCACCGGGGAGCTGTTTTTT. Protein product: CASSPASVTGELFF.

This clone was recorded only once. V and J are TRBV6-5 and TRBJ2-3; the D gene is possibly TRBD2 (5 bases). Looked up from germline, CDR1 is MNHEY and CDR2 is SVGAGI. The CDR3 covers 13 residues. V lost 5 bases to trimming and J lost 5 bases, with 11 bases between them. CDR3 loop: CASSLDWKDTQYF. The CDR3 bases are TGTGCCAGCAGTCTGGACTGGAAAGATACGCAGTATTTT.

V usage is TRBV27 and J usage is TRBJ1-2; 7 nucleotides line up with TRBD1. Germline trimming cut 6 bases from V and 4 bases from J; bases unmatched to any gene: 5. Germline V CDR1 and CDR2: MNHEY, SMNVEV (reference sequence). The CDR3 covers 13 residues. This chain's CDR3 is CASRDRNVYGYTF. The CDR3 bases are TGTGCCAGCAGGGACAGGAACGTCTATGGCTACACCTTC.

The chain is built from TRBV19 and TRBJ2-7, with 7 bases that match TRBD2. This CDR3 has 15 residues. V shed 2 bases, J shed 0 bases, and the junction held 4 bases outside the gene matches. The germline gives CDR1 LNHDA, CDR2 SQIVND (reference sequence). The CDR3: CASSISLAASYEQYF. CDR3 DNA sequence: TGTGCCAGTAGTATAAGCCTAGCGGCCTCCTACGAGCAGTACTTC.

This chain joins TRBV30 and TRBJ1-1; 9 bases map to TRBD1. This CDR3 has 14 amino acids. Germline CDR1 is GTSNPN and CDR2 is SVGIG (reference sequence). After removal of 5 bases from V and 4 bases from J, the junction contained 8 bases not matched to a gene. The CDR3, as DNA: TGTGCCTGGTCGCCGAACAGGGGGCCCACTGAAGCTTTCTTT. It encodes CAWSPNRGPTEAFF.

The chain joins TRBV27 to TRBJ1-1; D remains unclear. Trimming left V 2 bases short and J 1 base short, with 8 bases between. Germline V lookup: CDR1 MNHEY, CDR2 SMNVEV (reference sequence). The CDR3 covers 14 residues. The CDR3 DNA is TGTGCCAGCAGTTTAACAGTCTCGAACACTGAAGCTTTCTTT. It translates to CASSLTVSNTEAFF.

The CDR3 loop reads CASSSGLTSGGAVEQFF. The CDR3 bases are TGTGCCAGCAGCTCCGGCCTCACTAGCGGGGGGGCGGTTGAGCAGTTCTTC. V is TRBV9 and J is TRBJ2-1, with 13 bases fitting TRBD2. Germline V CDR1 and CDR2: SGDLS, YYNGEE. The CDR3 has 17 amino acids. Trimming took 4 bases from V and 9 from J; bases not matched to a gene: 13. The entire variable domain, with the rest obtained from reference TRBV9 and TRBJ2-1, is as follows: DSGVTQTPKHLITATGQRVTLRCSPRSGDLSVYWYQQSLDQGLQFLIQYYNGEERAKGNILERFSAQQFPDLHSELNLSSLELGDSALYFCASSSGLTSGGAVEQFFGPGTRLTVL.

The V call is TRBV5-5, the J call TRBJ1-1, with 10 bases that match TRBD1. Germline CDR1 is SGHKS and CDR2 is YYEKEE (reference sequence). This CDR3 comprises 15 residues. V gave up 4 bases and J gave up 1 base; unmatched junction bases: 4. DNA for the CDR3: TGTGCCAGCAGCGCGACAGGGGGCCGGAACACTGAAGCTTTCTTT. Its translation is CASSATGGRNTEAFF. Based on the CDR3 plus reference TRBV5-5 and TRBJ1-1, the full variable domain is DAGVTQSPTHLIKTRGQQVTLRCSPISGHKSVSWYQQVLGQGPQFIFQYYEKEERGRGNFPDRFSARQFPNYSSELNVNALLLGDSALYLCASSATGGRNTEAFFGQGTRLTVV.

The chain carries TRBV30 and TRBJ2-7; 10 nucleotides align to TRBD1. CDR1 and CDR2 from the germline V gene are GTSNPN and SVGIG (reference sequence). The junction had 2 bases not matched to a gene; V was cut back by 2 bases and J by 1 base. CDR3 length equals 14 residues. The CDR3 sequence is CAWSPGQGSYEQYF. For the CDR3, the DNA is TGTGCCTGGAGTCCGGGACAGGGGTCCTACGAGCAGTACTTC.

This sequence joins TRBV2 and TRBJ2-1; 8 nucleotides agree with TRBD2. The CDR3 sequence is 13 residues long. Per germline, CDR1 SNHLY and CDR2 FYNNEI. The junction had 10 bases not matched to a gene; V was cut back by 8 bases and J by 10 bases. The CDR3 DNA reads as TGTGCCAGCTTCTTGCGGGAGGAGGGCGAGCAGTTCTTC. This encodes CASFLREEGEQFF.

The CDR3 region is CASSPVPSGTPYNEQFF. Written as DNA, the CDR3 is TGTGCCAGCAGCCCAGTGCCTTCGGGGACACCCTACAATGAGCAGTTCTTC. The chain joins TRBV5-6 to TRBJ2-1; D may be TRBD1 (6 bases). The CDR3 contains 17 residues. V was shortened by 4 bases and J by 2 bases, with 19 bases between the two germline ends. Germline values: CDR1 SGHDT, CDR2 YYEEEE. The variable domain in full, with the rest retrieved from reference TRBV5-6 and TRBJ2-1, is DAGVTQSPTHLIKTRGQQVTLRCSPKSGHDTVSWYQQALGQGPQFIFQYYEEEERQRGNFPDRFSGHQFPNYSSELNVNALLLGDSALYLCASSPVPSGTPYNEQFFGPGTRLTVL.